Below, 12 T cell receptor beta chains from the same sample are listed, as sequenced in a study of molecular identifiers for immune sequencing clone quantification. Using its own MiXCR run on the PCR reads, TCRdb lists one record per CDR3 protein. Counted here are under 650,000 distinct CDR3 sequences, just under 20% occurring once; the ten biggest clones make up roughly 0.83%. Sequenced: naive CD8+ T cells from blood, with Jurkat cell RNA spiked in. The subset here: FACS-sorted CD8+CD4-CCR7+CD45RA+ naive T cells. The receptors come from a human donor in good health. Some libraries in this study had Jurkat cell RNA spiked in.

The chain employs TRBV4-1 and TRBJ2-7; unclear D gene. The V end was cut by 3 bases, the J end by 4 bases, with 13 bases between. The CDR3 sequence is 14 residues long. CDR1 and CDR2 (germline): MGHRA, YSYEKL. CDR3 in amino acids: CASSQGPQSYEQYF. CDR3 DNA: TGCGCCAGCAGCCAGGGCCCACAGTCGTACGAGCAGTACTTC.

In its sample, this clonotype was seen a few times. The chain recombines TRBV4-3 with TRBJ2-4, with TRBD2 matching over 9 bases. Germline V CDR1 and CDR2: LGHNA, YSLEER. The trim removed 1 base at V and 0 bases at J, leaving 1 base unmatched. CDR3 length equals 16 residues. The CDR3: CASSQGTSEAKNIQYF. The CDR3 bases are TGCGCCAGCAGCCAAGGGACTAGCGAAGCCAAAAACATTCAGTACTTC.

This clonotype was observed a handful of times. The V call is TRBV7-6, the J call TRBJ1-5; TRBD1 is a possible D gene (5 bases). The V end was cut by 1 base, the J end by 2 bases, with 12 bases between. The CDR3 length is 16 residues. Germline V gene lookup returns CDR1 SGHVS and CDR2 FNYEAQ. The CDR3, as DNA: TGTGCCAGCAGCTTAGGAGCTGGGGGGGGCAATCAGCCCCAGCATTTT. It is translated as CASSLGAGGGNQPQHF.

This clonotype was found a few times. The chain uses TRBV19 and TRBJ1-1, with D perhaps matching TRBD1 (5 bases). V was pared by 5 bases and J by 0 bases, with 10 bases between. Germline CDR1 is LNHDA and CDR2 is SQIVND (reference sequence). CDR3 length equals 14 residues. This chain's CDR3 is CASSEWGMNTEAFF. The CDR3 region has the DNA TGTGCCAGTAGTGAATGGGGCATGAACACTGAAGCTTTCTTT.

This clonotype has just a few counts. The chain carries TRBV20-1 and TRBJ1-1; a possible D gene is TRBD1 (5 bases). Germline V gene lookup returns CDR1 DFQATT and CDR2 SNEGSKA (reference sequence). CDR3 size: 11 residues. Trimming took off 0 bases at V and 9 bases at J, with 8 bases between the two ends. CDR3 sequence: CSAREAGKAFF. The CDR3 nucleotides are TGCAGTGCTAGAGAGGCAGGGAAAGCTTTCTTT.

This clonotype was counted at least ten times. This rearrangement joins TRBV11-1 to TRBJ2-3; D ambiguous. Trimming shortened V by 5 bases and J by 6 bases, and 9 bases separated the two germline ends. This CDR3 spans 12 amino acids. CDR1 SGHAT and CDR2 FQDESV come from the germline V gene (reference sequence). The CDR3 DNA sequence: TGTGCCAGCAGCCCCCTGGCCGATACGCAGTATTTT. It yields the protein CASSPLADTQYF.

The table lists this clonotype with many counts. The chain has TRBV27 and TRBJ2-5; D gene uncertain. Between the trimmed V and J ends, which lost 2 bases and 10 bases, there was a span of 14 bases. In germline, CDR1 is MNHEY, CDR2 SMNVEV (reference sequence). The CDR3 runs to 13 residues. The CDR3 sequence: CASSLVGYGDQYF. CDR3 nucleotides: TGTGCCAGCAGTTTAGTGGGATATGGTGACCAGTACTTC.

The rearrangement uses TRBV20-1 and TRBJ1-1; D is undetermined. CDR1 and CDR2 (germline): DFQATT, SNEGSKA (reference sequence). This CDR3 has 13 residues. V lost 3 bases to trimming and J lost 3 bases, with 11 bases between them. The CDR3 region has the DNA TGCAGTGCTAGGTCACCAGCGGACACTGAAGCTTTCTTT. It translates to CSARSPADTEAFF.

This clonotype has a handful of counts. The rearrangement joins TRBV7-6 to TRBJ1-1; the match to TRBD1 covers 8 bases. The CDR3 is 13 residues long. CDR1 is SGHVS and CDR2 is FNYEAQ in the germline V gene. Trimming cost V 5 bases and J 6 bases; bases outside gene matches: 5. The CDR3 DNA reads TGTGCCAGCAGCCCGACAGGGGCAGCTGAAGCTTTCTTT. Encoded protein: CASSPTGAAEAFF.

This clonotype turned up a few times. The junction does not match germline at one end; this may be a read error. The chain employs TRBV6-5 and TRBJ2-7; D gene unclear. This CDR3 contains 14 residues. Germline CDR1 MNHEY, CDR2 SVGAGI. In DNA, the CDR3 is TGTGCCAGCAGTTACTCGATACAGTCCTACAAGCAGTACTTC. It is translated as CASSYSIQSYKQYF.

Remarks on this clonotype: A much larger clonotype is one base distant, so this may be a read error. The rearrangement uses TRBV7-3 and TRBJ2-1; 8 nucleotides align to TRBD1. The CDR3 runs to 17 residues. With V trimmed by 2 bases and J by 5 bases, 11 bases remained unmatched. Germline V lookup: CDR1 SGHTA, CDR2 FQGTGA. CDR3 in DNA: TGTGCCAGCAGCTTATACCTTAATTCACAGGGGGACAATGAGCAGTTCTTC. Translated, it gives CASSLYLNSQGDNEQFF.

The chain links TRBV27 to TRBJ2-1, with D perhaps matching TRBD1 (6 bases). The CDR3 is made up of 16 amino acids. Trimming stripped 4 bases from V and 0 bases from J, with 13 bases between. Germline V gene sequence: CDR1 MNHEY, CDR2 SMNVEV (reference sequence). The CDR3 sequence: CASSSAQGSSYNEQFF. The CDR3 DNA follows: TGTGCCAGCAGTTCGGCACAGGGAAGCTCCTACAATGAGCAGTTCTTC.